This TCR beta chain comes out of a study of shared clonotypes between healthy human individuals. V shed 4 bases, J shed 1 base, and the junction held 6 bases outside the gene matches. Germline CDR1 LGHNA, CDR2 YSLEER. The CDR3 length is 16 residues. Clones were sequenced by immunoSEQ multiplex PCR, and TCRdb holds only the in-frame ones, with some missing. The data show around 500,000 clones, around 73% seen once. The receptor was isolated from a woman aged 40 to 50 in good health. Some clones in this sample may be carry-over from other donors' samples. Input material: PBMCs. The chain uses TRBV4-3 and TRBJ2-2; TRBD1 aligns across 7 bases. The DNA of the CDR3 is TGCGCCAGCAGCCGCCAGGGACAGAAGAACACCGGGGAGCTGTTTTTT. It yields the protein CASSRQGQKNTGELFF.